This TCR beta chain was recorded in a study of blood T cells in healthy people across ages (dated by TCRdb to 2014 to 2015). Looking at the study overall: In model experiments, template switching captured about one uniquely barcoded TCR beta cDNA molecule for every two T cells. The study measured age-related changes in TCR beta repertoire diversity using deep sequencing normalized with unique cDNA molecular identifiers. Donors were grouped into four age groups: young (average 16 years), middle-aged (approximately 41), aged (62) and long-lived (just over 80). Donors of different ages were randomly distributed across sequencing lanes to avoid experimental bias. The study analyzed two additional independent replicas of 1 million unique cDNA reads from the same blood draw for two donors, one aged 18 to 29 and one aged 80 or older.

There are many counts of this clonotype. This clone's antigen is unknown. Base qualities are not provided; no much larger clone lies one nucleotide away. Receptor libraries were prepared by 5' RACE. Data came from an Illumina HiSeq 2500. A second PCR of 7 to 11 cycles was run with a J-beta primer mix and a sample-barcoded 5' primer. Each TCR beta cDNA molecule received a unique molecular identifier from a template-switch 5' adaptor carrying 12 random nucleotides. Each sample yielded at least 3 million CDR3-containing paired-end reads. First-strand cDNA synthesis was performed from all RNA using the Mint cDNA synthesis kit, with priming by a TRBC-specific oligonucleotide. After uracil-DNA glycosylase treatment, a first 18-cycle PCR used universal primers M1SS and BC2_uni_R on all cDNA. In the authors' own workflow: For normalization, 1 million high-quality reads, each with a distinct molecular identifier, were randomly selected from each sample. Instead of being binned into consensus sequences, reads that shared molecular identifiers were thrown out. MiTCR, with a Q25 quality threshold and the strictest error-elimination algorithm, was used for CDR3 identification, clonotype clustering and error correction. A nonparametric unseen species model with Euler transformation was used to estimate lower-bound total TCR beta diversity. The public reads were quality trimmed at Q25 with fastp and then assembled into clones with MiXCR by TCRdb, keeping productive beta chains. Each entry is one CDR3 protein sequence, shown with its most common DNA and genes. Clone size and V and J calls follow TCRdb, not the original study. This sample has approximately 800,000 distinct CDR3 sequences in its table, and around 36% of those were observed once. The ten largest clones capture approximately 13% of the sample.

General conclusions and limits of the study: There was a strong correlation between observed TCR beta diversity and the percentage of naive T cells measured by flow cytometry. As age increased, observed TCR beta diversity per million T cells dropped in a roughly linear way, and a significant reduction was already evident by age about 40. Estimates of total diversity based on one million sequenced T cells were considered lower bounds and underestimates. Compared with the aged group, more naive CD4+ T cells, fewer expanded clones and increased TCR diversity were shown by the long-lived group, suggesting age selection. Since profiling was done on bulk unsorted PBMCs, naive and antigen-experienced compartments could not be conclusively compared. Because donor CMV infection status was unknown, age-related changes in expanded clonotypes were potentially confounded.

The donors were roughly 39 Caucasian individuals from Russia, aged roughly 6 to 100 years, who were systemically healthy. Around 10 milliliters of peripheral blood were collected from each donor into EDTA-treated Vacutainer tubes. Ficoll-Paque density-gradient centrifugation was used to isolate PBMCs, with at least 6.5 million per sample. Total RNA was extracted from PBMCs with Trizol reagent, with at least 6 micrograms obtained per sample. For every donor, an aliquot of PBMCs went through flow cytometry to measure the percentages of naive CD45RAhigh/CD27high T cells. This clonotype was obtained from a man between 18 and 35 years old in good health. Material: blood.

CDR3 loop: CASSVQGSYNEQFF. The DNA sequence follows: TGTGCCAGCAGCGTACAGGGTTCCTACAATGAGCAGTTCTTC. The sequence is built from TRBV9 and TRBJ2-1; the D region possibly corresponds to TRBD1 (5 bases align). Inclusive of the bounding cysteine and phenylalanine, the CDR3 is 14 residues long. The entry retains the CDR3 DNA only, 42 bases that are in frame from base 1. In the germline V gene, CDR1 corresponds to SGDLS and CDR2 to YYNGEE. V loses 1 base of germline sequence and J loses 1 base, and the interval between the two ends is 6 bases.